The 23 T cell receptor beta chains below were found in one sample sequenced in a study of T cell repertoires in aging, cancer and after chemotherapy. Amplification of TCR beta used genomic DNA extracted from peripheral blood. Multiplex touch-down PCR with TRB-A/B primers amplified rearranged V-D-J TRB sequences. TCRdb recomputed calls from the multiplex PCR reads with MiXCR, one row per CDR3 protein. In the table there are around 10,000 distinct CDR3 sequences, 38% of which are singletons. Sequenced: blood. All receptors come from a human donor in good health.

This chain links TRBV29-1 with TRBJ1-1; no reliable D call. The CDR3 sequence is 12 residues long. CDR1 and CDR2 (germline): SQVTM, ANQGSEA. Trimming removed 1 base from V and 1 base from J, with 4 bases in between. The CDR3 loop reads CSVEGGNTEAFF. Here the CDR3 DNA reads TGCAGCGTTGAAGGTGGGAACACTGAAGCTTTCTTT.

Note on this clonotype: One junction end does not reproduce the germline sequence, and a read error may be involved. The chain carries TRBV5-6 and TRBJ2-7; 8 bases match TRBD2. CDR3 length: 14 amino acids. Germline CDR1 and CDR2: SGHDT and YYEEEE. The CDR3 spells CASSSDSGNYEQYF. Here the CDR3 DNA reads TGCGCCAGCAGCTCCGATAGCGGGAACTACGAGCAGTACTTC.

CDR3 sequence reads: CASRQGSNTGELFF. The CDR3 DNA reads TGTGCCAGCAGACAGGGGTCGAACACCGGGGAGCTGTTTTTT. The chain uses TRBV6-1 and TRBJ2-2; 7 bases line up with TRBD1. The CDR3 totals 14 residues. J was trimmed by 0 bases and V by 6 bases; bases with no gene match: 1. Germline loops: CDR1 MNHNS, CDR2 SASEGT.

This clonotype appeared a few times. This chain uses TRBV6-4 with TRBJ2-1, with TRBD2 matching over 9 bases. Germline V gives CDR1 MRHNA, CDR2 SNTAGT. The CDR3 consists of 14 residues. J gave up 6 bases and V 0 bases, and 0 bases lay outside the gene matches. This chain's CDR3 is CASSDSSGSNEQFF. The CDR3 bases are TGTGCCAGCAGTGACTCTAGCGGGAGCAATGAGCAGTTCTTC.

This clonotype was detected only a few times. V usage is TRBV27 and J usage is TRBJ2-3, with D unclear. Germline V CDR1 and CDR2: MNHEY, SMNVEV (reference sequence). The CDR3 is 12 residues long. Deletions cut 5 bases from V and 6 bases from J, with 9 bases between. The CDR3 reads CASSRVPDTQYF. CDR3 DNA sequence: TGTGCCAGCAGTCGAGTACCGGATACGCAGTATTTT.

V gene TRBV20-1 combines with J gene TRBJ2-1, with TRBD2 identical over 8 bases. The CDR3 is 15 amino acids. The germline CDR1 and CDR2 sequences are DFQATT and SNEGSKA (reference sequence). J lost 5 bases, V lost 1 base, and 7 bases had no gene match. The CDR3 DNA is TGCAGTGCTAGAGGACTAGCGTCAAAGGACAATGAGCAGTTCTTC. Residues: CSARGLASKDNEQFF.

The CDR3 is CASSSSAGGPSYEQYF. The CDR3, as DNA: TGTGCCAGCAGCTCCTCAGCGGGAGGGCCCTCCTACGAGCAGTACTTC. The genes are TRBV7-2 and TRBJ2-7, with 10 bases fitting TRBD2. The length of the CDR3 is 16 residues. With 4 bases clipped from V and 0 bases from J, the junction kept 6 bases outside the gene matches. Germline CDR1 reads SGHTA; CDR2 reads FQGNSA. Combining the CDR3 with reference TRBV7-2 and TRBJ2-7 gives the whole variable domain GAGVSQSPSNKVTEKGKDVELRCDPISGHTALYWYRQSLGQGLEFLIYFQGNSAPDKSGLPSDRFSAERTGGSVSTLTIQRTQQEDSAVYLCASSSSAGGPSYEQYFGPGTRLTVT.

J is TRBJ2-3 and V is TRBV28; D is possibly TRBD2 (5 bases). The CDR3 totals 12 residues. CDR1 MDHEN and CDR2 SYDVKM come from the germline V gene. The V end was cut by 11 bases, the J end by 4 bases, with 13 bases between. In DNA, the CDR3 is TGTGCCGAAGGAAGTAGCGCAGATACGCAGTATTTT. It specifies CAEGSSADTQYF.

This chain uses TRBV10-3 with TRBJ1-1; no clear D gene. With 7 bases removed from V and 1 base from J, the gap between germline ends came to 10 bases. The CDR3 runs to 13 residues. CDR1 and CDR2 from the germline V gene are ENHRY and SYGVKD. CDR3 sequence (DNA): TGTGCCATCATGGGTCCGCCGAACACTGAAGCTTTCTTT. Residues: CAIMGPPNTEAFF.

The chain has TRBV6-1 and TRBJ1-5; TRBD1 might be the D (5 bases). V gave up 8 bases and J gave up 5 bases, with 16 bases separating them. Germline CDR1 MNHNS, CDR2 SASEGT. The CDR3 is 14 residues long. CDR3 in amino acids: CASSRRGPDQPQHF. CDR3 nucleotides: TGTGCCAGCTCGAGGCGGGGACCCGATCAGCCCCAGCATTTT.

In its sample, this clonotype is medium-sized. The V and J genes are TRBV29-1 and TRBJ2-5; D remains ambiguous. CDR3 length: 12 amino acids. V was shortened by 2 bases and J by 4 bases, with 8 bases between the two germline ends. Per germline, CDR1 SQVTM and CDR2 ANQGSEA. The CDR3 nucleotides read TGCAGCGTTGAAATAATTGGAGAGACCCAGTACTTC. It codes for CSVEIIGETQYF.

This clonotype showed up just a few times. The chain is built from TRBV18 and TRBJ2-5; D remains ambiguous. The V and J ends lost 6 bases and 5 bases respectively, with 19 bases between them. Germline lookup yields CDR1 KGHSH and CDR2 LQKENI. CDR3 length: 15 residues. The CDR3 nucleotides read TGTGCCAGCTCCCCGATGTGGCAGCGCCAGGAGACCCAGTACTTC. Residues: CASSPMWQRQETQYF.

This clonotype was found a few times. The J gene is TRBJ1-2, the V gene TRBV19; 7 nucleotides match TRBD1. CDR1 LNHDA and CDR2 SQIVND come from the germline V gene (reference sequence). The CDR3 is 15 residues long. J lost 1 base, V lost 7 bases, and 9 bases had no gene match. In DNA form, the CDR3 reads TGTGCCAGTACTACAGGGGCGAATAATAACTATGGCTACACCTTC. It encodes CASTTGANNNYGYTF.

The DNA of the CDR3 is TGTGCCAGCAGCCTACGTGGCTACACCTTC. This gives the protein CASSLRGYTF. The rearrangement joins TRBV27 to TRBJ1-2; the D is unclear. V lost 6 bases and J 7 bases, leaving 6 bases between the germline ends. Germline-derived CDR1 and CDR2 are MNHEY and SMNVEV (reference sequence). The CDR3 extends over 10 amino acids.

This clonotype showed up just a few times. V is TRBV27 and J is TRBJ1-6; a possible D gene is TRBD1 (6 bases). V was pared by 5 bases and J by 9 bases, with 8 bases between. Looked up from germline, CDR1 is MNHEY and CDR2 is SMNVEV (reference sequence). This CDR3 region has 12 residues. The DNA for the CDR3 is TGTGCCAGCAGTCCAGGGGTTTCACCCCTCCACTTT. Translating gives CASSPGVSPLHF.

V gene TRBV6-5 combines with J gene TRBJ2-2; possibly TRBD1 for D (8 bases). Per germline, CDR1 MNHEY and CDR2 SVGAGI. The CDR3 has 16 residues. V lost 5 bases and J 5 bases, leaving 18 bases between the germline ends. The CDR3 spells CASSVDREGKTGELFF. The CDR3 DNA reads as TGTGCCAGCAGTGTGGACAGGGAGGGGAAGACCGGGGAGCTGTTTTTT.

The chain links TRBV18 to TRBJ2-5; D possibly corresponds to TRBD2 (5 bases). V shed 3 bases and J shed 1 base, with 6 bases lying between them. CDR1 is KGHSH and CDR2 is LQKENI in the germline V gene. The CDR3 runs to 13 residues. CDR3 coding DNA: TGTGCCAGCTCACCGGGGAGCCAAGAGACCCAGTACTTC. Residues: CASSPGSQETQYF.

The chain employs TRBV6-5 and TRBJ2-1; 9 bases match TRBD2. CDR1 and CDR2 from the germline V gene are MNHEY and SVGAGI. The trim removed 10 bases at V and 0 bases at J, leaving 7 bases unmatched. The CDR3 is 15 residues long. CDR3 nucleotide sequence: TGTGCCATCCAAGGGGGACTAGCCTCCTACAATGAGCAGTTCTTC. It yields the protein CAIQGGLASYNEQFF.

This clonotype was seen a few times. This chain connects TRBV19 to TRBJ1-5, with 9 nucleotides matching TRBD1. The trim removed 6 bases at V and 2 bases at J, leaving 5 bases unmatched. CDR3 length: 15 amino acids. CDR1 and CDR2 from the germline V gene are LNHDA and SQIVND (reference sequence). Here the CDR3 DNA reads TGTGCCAGTAGCGCCGGGACAGGGCGCAATCAGCCCCAGCATTTT. It encodes CASSAGTGRNQPQHF.

V and J are TRBV6-2 or TRBV6-3 and TRBJ2-7, with TRBD1 as a possible D gene (6 bases). The V gene's germline CDR1 is MNHEY and CDR2 SVGEGT. The CDR3 sequence is 15 residues long. Trimming took off 8 bases at V and 7 bases at J, with 24 bases between the two ends. In DNA form, the CDR3 reads TGTGCCAGCTTTCCCCGAGGAAGGGGGACGGGTGAGCAGTACTTC. This translates into CASFPRGRGTGEQYF.

This chain uses TRBV6-1 with TRBJ2-3; D is unclear. The CDR3 runs 12 residues. Per the germline V gene, CDR1 is MNHNS and CDR2 is SASEGT. Trimming stripped 7 bases from V and 0 bases from J, with 5 bases between. The CDR3 here is CASKASTDTQYF. CDR3 nucleotides: TGTGCCAGCAAGGCTAGCACAGATACGCAGTATTTT.

By proportion, this clonotype is medium-sized. The chain uses TRBV29-1 and TRBJ2-1; 8 positions agree with TRBD2. Germline assignment: CDR1 SQVTM and CDR2 ANQGSEA. CDR3 length: 15 residues. Trimming cost V 0 bases and J 4 bases; bases outside gene matches: 5. CDR3 bases: TGCAGCGTTGAAGATAACGGGAGGGGGTACAATGAGCAGTTCTTC. This encodes CSVEDNGRGYNEQFF.

The CDR3 here is CASSLGSGSGNTIYF. The DNA of the CDR3 is TGTGCCAGCAGCTTAGGGTCCGGCTCTGGAAACACCATATATTTT. The chain uses TRBV7-6 and TRBJ1-3; D gene unclear. Germline CDR1 reads SGHVS; CDR2 reads FNYEAQ. This CDR3 comprises 15 residues. V lost 1 base to trimming and J lost 0 bases, with 7 bases between them.